This entry features one TCR beta chain sequence. Its antigen is still unknown. The data were taken from a study of Ad26.COV2.S vaccination and SARS-CoV-2 variants. Study findings and constraints: Substantial post-vaccination breadth of spike-specific CD8+ and CD4+ T cell responses was reported.

Trimming stripped 3 bases from V and 0 bases from J, with 10 bases between. The CDR3 extends over 15 amino acids. The germline V gene encodes CDR1 SGHRS and CDR2 YFSETQ. Treatment indicated: over 15 received Ad26.COV2.S at low or high dose, single or two shots; 5 received placebo; per-sample allocation not given. The samples date from day 63 after the first vaccine or placebo injection. Donation came from an adult in Boston who was aged 18-55 years. The table came from immunoSEQ multiplex PCR; TCRdb's copy has only in-frame clones and leaves some out. This table has roughly 240,000 clones, 88% appearing once.

The sequence derives from a person aged 18-60 years who received the Ad26.COV2.S COVID-19 vaccine or a placebo. This chain links TRBV5-1 with TRBJ2-1, with D possibly being TRBD2 (6 bases). Here the sequenced sample was peripheral blood, taken in a trial of Ad26.COV2.S vaccine versus placebo. Written as DNA, the CDR3 is TGCGCCAGCAGCTCCGCGGGGAGCTCCTACAATGAGCAGTTCTTC. Residues: CASSSAGSSYNEQFF.